The 30 T cell receptor beta chains in this list originate from one sample, sequenced in a study of T cell responses to AZD1222 COVID-19 vaccine. TCRdb's table, derived via immunoSEQ multiplex PCR, lists solely in-frame clones and lacks some. Of some 180,000 clones detected, 80% to 95% appear once; the ten largest clones hold around 1%. Sequenced here: peripheral blood, sampled 28 days after the second dose of the MenACWY control vaccine. The receptors here all came from an adult who received the MenACWY meningococcal vaccine as a control.

This clone was counted once. The DNA of the CDR3 is TGTGCCAGCAGCTTAGAGACTGCAGAGACCCAGTACTTC. Translated, it gives CASSLETAETQYF. The V and J genes are TRBV11-2 and TRBJ2-5; D gene uncertain. Germline V lookup: CDR1 SGHAT, CDR2 FQNNGV. The CDR3 is 13 residues long. The V gene lost 0 bases and the J gene lost 4 bases, with 6 bases spanning the gap.

The count of this clone is one. The chain links TRBV5-5 to TRBJ1-3; TRBD1 matches at 9 bases. The V and J ends lost 3 bases and 4 bases, in that order; junction bases with no gene match: 8. This CDR3 comprises 16 residues. The germline V gene encodes CDR1 SGHKS and CDR2 YYEKEE (reference sequence). The CDR3 reads CASSSGTGRGGNTIYF. In DNA, the CDR3 is TGTGCCAGCAGCTCCGGGACAGGGAGAGGAGGAAACACCATATATTTT.

This clone has just one count. The chain uses TRBV13 and TRBJ1-2, with D unclear. Germline V gene data show CDR1 as PRHDT and CDR2 as FYEKMQ (reference sequence). With 0 bases removed from V and 1 base from J, the gap between germline ends came to 3 bases. The CDR3 is 13 amino acids. CDR3 region: CASSLGDNYGYTF. The CDR3 nucleotides are TGTGCCAGCAGCTTAGGGGATAACTATGGCTACACCTTC. The full variable domain, completed using reference TRBV13 and TRBJ1-2, is AAGVIQSPRHLIKEKRETATLKCYPIPRHDTVYWYQQGPGQDPQFLISFYEKMQSDKGSIPDRFSAQQFSDYHSELNMSSLELGDSALYFCASSLGDNYGYTFGSGTRLTVV.

The chain uses TRBV4-2 and TRBJ2-3, with 13 bases lining up with TRBD2. Trimming cost V 4 bases and J 5 bases; bases outside gene matches: 3. The CDR3 totals 15 residues. CDR1 LGHNA and CDR2 YNFKEQ come from the germline V gene. CDR3 protein: CASSRGTSGVDTQYF. CDR3 coding DNA: TGTGCCAGCAGCCGGGGGACTAGCGGGGTAGATACGCAGTATTTT.

The rearrangement uses TRBV5-1 and TRBJ1-6, with D possibly matching TRBD1 (6 bases). V gave up 1 base and J gave up 7 bases, with 12 bases separating them. The germline V gene encodes CDR1 SGHRS and CDR2 YFSETQ. CDR3 length: 15 amino acids. The CDR3 DNA is TGCGCCAGCAGCTTGTGGACAGATGGGAATTCACCCCTCCACTTT. It codes for CASSLWTDGNSPLHF.

The chain joins TRBV18 to TRBJ2-1, with 11 bases aligning to TRBD2. The CDR3 extends over 15 amino acids. Germline values: CDR1 KGHSH, CDR2 LQKENI. V shed 0 bases and J 13 bases; nucleotides not matched to a gene: 8. CDR3 loop: CASSPPPSGGIIQFF. CDR3 nucleotides: TGTGCCAGCTCACCACCCCCTAGCGGGGGGATTATTCAGTTCTTC.

The chain links TRBV6-4 to TRBJ1-1, with D possibly matching TRBD1 (6 bases). Germline V gene data show CDR1 as MRHNA and CDR2 as SNTAGT. With 7 bases removed from V and 7 bases from J, the gap between germline ends came to 16 bases. The CDR3 covers 13 residues. In nucleotides, the CDR3 is TGTGCCAGCAAGGACAGTTTGAAGGGTGAAGCTTTCTTT. This codes for CASKDSLKGEAFF.

The chain is built from TRBV6-2 or TRBV6-3 and TRBJ1-5; D remains ambiguous. The CDR3 covers 14 residues. From germline, CDR1 is MNHEY and CDR2 SVGEGT. Trimming took off 5 bases at V and 8 bases at J, with 16 bases between the two ends. For the CDR3, the DNA is TGTGCCAGCAGTAAGATGGGCCGAACAGAGCCCCAGCATTTT. Protein: CASSKMGRTEPQHF.

The V gene is TRBV18, the J gene TRBJ1-1, with D possibly matching TRBD1 (5 bases). The CDR3 has 15 amino acids. V lost 6 bases to trimming and J lost 4 bases, with 18 bases between them. CDR1 is KGHSH and CDR2 is LQKENI in the germline V gene. CDR3 bases: TGTGCCAGCTCGCGGGGTGGGCAGGGAGGCACTGAAGCTTTCTTT. It is translated as CASSRGGQGGTEAFF.

The rearrangement links TRBV5-1 to TRBJ1-6; weak D call: TRBD1 (5 bases). V lost 0 bases and J lost 6, with 10 bases in between. This CDR3 region has 15 residues. Per germline, CDR1 SGHRS and CDR2 YFSETQ. The chain's CDR3 is CASSLGDPSNSPLHF. Here the CDR3 DNA reads TGCGCCAGCAGCTTGGGGGACCCCAGTAATTCACCCCTCCACTTT.

This clone was seen once. The gene calls are TRBV19 and TRBJ1-1, with D possibly TRBD1 on 5 matching bases. This CDR3 has 14 residues. The V gene's germline CDR1 is LNHDA and CDR2 SQIVND (reference sequence). The V gene lost 5 bases and the J gene lost 1 base, with 11 bases spanning the gap. In DNA, the CDR3 is TGTGCCAGTAGTCAGGGTTCTCCGAACACTGAAGCTTTCTTT. Protein product: CASSQGSPNTEAFF.

This chain joins TRBV6-2 or TRBV6-3 and TRBJ1-1; 7 nucleotides match TRBD1. The CDR3 has 15 amino acids. Germline-derived CDR1 and CDR2 are MNHEY and SVGEGT. V gave up 4 bases and J gave up 2 bases; unmatched junction bases: 7. Here the CDR3 reads CASSSPGTANTEAFF. The CDR3 region has the DNA TGTGCCAGCAGTTCCCCCGGGACAGCCAACACTGAAGCTTTCTTT.

This chain's CDR3 is CASSYSATHEAFF. In DNA, the CDR3 is TGTGCCAGCAGTTACTCAGCCACCCATGAAGCTTTCTTT. The rearrangement links TRBV6-5 to TRBJ1-1; D remains ambiguous. CDR3 length equals 13 residues. V was shortened by 0 bases and J by 7 bases, with 9 bases between the two germline ends. The V gene's germline CDR1 is MNHEY and CDR2 SVGAGI.

The genes are TRBV19 and TRBJ1-1; D remains ambiguous. In germline, CDR1 is LNHDA, CDR2 SQIVND (reference sequence). V dropped 7 bases and J dropped 0 bases, with 9 bases sitting between them. This CDR3 spans 13 amino acids. CDR3 in amino acids: CASNGRLNTEAFF. In nucleotides, the CDR3 is TGTGCCAGTAATGGACGGCTGAACACTGAAGCTTTCTTT.

The sample holds a few counts of this clone. V usage is TRBV4-2 and J usage is TRBJ1-1; D is ambiguous. Germline values: CDR1 LGHNA, CDR2 YNFKEQ. The CDR3 totals 18 residues. Between the trimmed V and J ends, which lost 0 bases and 1 base, there was a span of 18 bases. CDR3 region: CASSQDGHRKAPNTEAFF. CDR3 in DNA: TGTGCCAGCAGCCAAGATGGCCACAGAAAAGCCCCGAACACTGAAGCTTTCTTT.

The chain employs TRBV5-4 and TRBJ1-1; 8 positions agree with TRBD1. V dropped 5 bases and J dropped 3; count of bases not matched to a gene: 6. The length of the CDR3 is 14 residues. The germline CDR1 and CDR2 sequences are SGHNT and YYREEE (reference sequence). The chain's CDR3 is CASRGDRMDTEAFF. The CDR3 region has the DNA TGTGCCAGCAGGGGGGACAGGATGGACACTGAAGCTTTCTTT.

This chain joins TRBV19 and TRBJ2-5; 10 bases map to TRBD2. With 5 bases clipped from V and 3 bases from J, the junction kept 6 bases outside the gene matches. Germline assignment: CDR1 LNHDA and CDR2 SQIVND (reference sequence). CDR3 length: 15 amino acids. CDR3 sequence (DNA): TGTGCCAGTAGTGCCCCTAGCGGGGGCAAAGAGACCCAGTACTTC. It codes for CASSAPSGGKETQYF.

The genes are TRBV5-4 and TRBJ2-1; no firm D call. Deletions cut 10 bases from V and 0 bases from J, with 11 bases between. The CDR3 runs to 13 residues. Germline V CDR1 and CDR2: SGHNT, YYREEE (reference sequence). For the CDR3, the DNA is TGTGCCGGAAGCTTGAGCTCCTACAATGAGCAGTTCTTC. Its protein product is CAGSLSSYNEQFF.

This clone was seen more than once but under ten times. The gene calls are TRBV5-1 and TRBJ1-3; possibly TRBD1 for D (5 bases). CDR1 is SGHRS and CDR2 is YFSETQ in the germline V gene. This CDR3 region has 16 residues. V shed 5 bases and J shed 0 bases, with 15 bases lying between them. The CDR3 here is CASSIGVVSSGNTIYF. The DNA for the CDR3 is TGCGCCAGCAGTATAGGGGTTGTTTCCTCTGGAAACACCATATATTTT. Variable domain in full (rest from reference TRBV5-1 and TRBJ1-3): KAGVTQTPRYLIKTRGQQVTLSCSPISGHRSVSWYQQTPGQGLQFLFEYFSETQRNKGNFPGRFSGRQFSNSRSEMNVSTLELGDSALYLCASSIGVVSSGNTIYFGEGSWLTVV.

This chain joins TRBV6-1 and TRBJ1-2; TRBD1 is a possible D gene (5 bases). Trimming pared 4 bases from V and 6 bases from J, leaving 6 bases between. This CDR3 is 11 amino acids long. Germline V gives CDR1 MNHNS, CDR2 SASEGT. The CDR3, as DNA: TGTGCCAGCAGTGTGGGGGATGGCTACACCTTC. Its translation is CASSVGDGYTF.

This clone was observed a handful of times. Other nucleotide sequences in the sample specify the same CDR3. The CDR3 is CASSSNSYEQYF. The DNA of the CDR3 is TGTGCCAGCAGCTCGAACAGCTACGAGCAGTACTTC. The V and J genes are TRBV7-2 and TRBJ2-7; D is unresolved. This CDR3 is 12 amino acids long. Germline lookup yields CDR1 SGHTA and CDR2 FQGNSA. V was trimmed by 4 bases and J by 3 bases, leaving 7 bases between them.

This chain links TRBV29-1 with TRBJ1-1; 8 nucleotides match TRBD1. V was pared by 6 bases and J by 1 base, with 7 bases of the junction left unmatched. Germline V gives CDR1 SQVTM, CDR2 ANQGSEA. The CDR3 is 14 residues long. The CDR3, as DNA: TGCAGCGTCCGCCGGGACAGGTCGAACACTGAAGCTTTCTTT. Translation: CSVRRDRSNTEAFF.

This clone was seen a single time. V and J are TRBV4-2 and TRBJ2-2; possibly TRBD2 for D (6 bases). Germline CDR1 LGHNA, CDR2 YNFKEQ. This CDR3 has 18 amino acids. Trimming removed 1 base at V and 8 bases at J, with 23 bases between. CDR3 DNA: TGTGCCAGCAGCCAAGGGACCCAGGGACTTGCTTTCCCGGGGGAGCTGTTTTTT. Its translation is CASSQGTQGLAFPGELFF.

A single count supports this clone. This rearrangement joins TRBV7-2 to TRBJ1-4, with D unclear. V lost 3 bases and J lost 10, with 9 bases in between. Germline CDR1 is SGHTA and CDR2 is FQGNSA. CDR3 length: 12 residues. CDR3 protein: CASSLELGKLFF. CDR3 sequence (DNA): TGTGCCAGCAGCTTGGAGCTCGGAAAACTGTTTTTT.

The CDR3 region is CAWARTNEKLFF. As DNA, the CDR3 is TGTGCCTGGGCCCGAACTAATGAAAAACTGTTTTTT. The chain links TRBV30 to TRBJ1-4; D gene ambiguous. The CDR3 contains 12 residues. In germline, CDR1 is GTSNPN, CDR2 SVGIG (reference sequence). With 5 bases removed from V and 1 base from J, the gap between germline ends came to 5 bases.

The chain is built from TRBV14 and TRBJ1-1, with D perhaps TRBD1 (5 bases). With 5 bases removed from V and 0 bases from J, the gap between germline ends came to 10 bases. Germline-derived CDR1 and CDR2 are SGHDN and FVKESK. CDR3 length equals 14 residues. This chain's CDR3 is CASSEGRMNTEAFF. The DNA of the CDR3 is TGTGCCAGCAGCGAGGGACGGATGAACACTGAAGCTTTCTTT. The full variable domain, rest sourced from reference TRBV14 and TRBJ1-1, is EAGVTQFPSHSVIEKGQTVTLRCDPISGHDNLYWYRRVMGKEIKFLLHFVKESKQDESGMPNNRFLAERTGGTYSTLKVQPAELEDSGVYFCASSEGRMNTEAFFGQGTRLTVV.

V and J are TRBV27 and TRBJ1-6; 11 nucleotides agree with TRBD1. V shed 6 bases, J shed 7 bases, and the junction held 8 bases outside the gene matches. The CDR3 extends over 16 amino acids. Germline V CDR1 and CDR2: MNHEY, SMNVEV (reference sequence). The CDR3 protein is CASSRDRGYLNSPLHF. DNA for the CDR3: TGTGCCAGCAGCCGGGACAGGGGGTACTTGAATTCACCCCTCCACTTT.

The chain couples TRBV27 to TRBJ1-5; D is ambiguous. V lost 8 bases, J lost 2 bases, and 28 bases lay in between. The CDR3 totals 19 residues. Germline V gives CDR1 MNHEY, CDR2 SMNVEV (reference sequence). CDR3 sequence reads: CASGREPLPGLRGNQPQHF. CDR3 nucleotides: TGTGCCAGCGGTAGGGAGCCTTTGCCAGGCCTACGTGGCAATCAGCCCCAGCATTTT.

The V and J genes are TRBV9 and TRBJ1-5; the D is unclear. The CDR3 contains 14 residues. The germline gives CDR1 SGDLS, CDR2 YYNGEE. The ends were cut back, 3 bases at V and 5 bases at J, with 12 bases in the middle. CDR3 sequence: CASSGGFSDQPQHF. As DNA, the CDR3 is TGTGCCAGCAGCGGAGGGTTCTCAGATCAGCCCCAGCATTTT.

This clone was counted once. The CDR3 DNA follows: TGCGCCAGCAGCTTGGGTTCTGGGGGAAAGATCACCGGGGAGCTGTTTTTT. Protein sequence: CASSLGSGGKITGELFF. This chain joins TRBV5-1 and TRBJ2-2; D tentatively reads TRBD1 or TRBD2 (5 bases each). The V gene's germline CDR1 is SGHRS and CDR2 YFSETQ. The CDR3 spans 17 residues. Between the trimmed V and J ends, which lost 0 bases and 4 bases, there was a span of 16 bases.